What follows are 12 T cell receptor beta chains derived from one specimen sequenced in a study of T cell responses to AZD1222 COVID-19 vaccine. Some clones are missing from TCRdb's copy, which holds only in-frame ones; the method was immunoSEQ multiplex PCR. Among 150,000 or so clones listed, about 90% were seen once. The starting material was peripheral blood, obtained on day 0 of AZD1222 vaccination. All receptors come from an adult in good health.

V gene TRBV9 combines with J gene TRBJ1-1; D remains ambiguous. Germline loops: CDR1 SGDLS, CDR2 YYNGEE. CDR3 size: 12 residues. Trimming removed 6 bases at V and 1 base at J, with 7 bases between. The CDR3 DNA reads as TGTGCCAGCAACGAATCGAACACTGAAGCTTTCTTT. As protein: CASNESNTEAFF.

This chain joins TRBV18 and TRBJ1-1; TRBD1 agrees at 7 bases. The length of the CDR3 is 14 residues. V lost 3 bases, J lost 2 bases, and 3 bases stayed unmatched. The germline V gene encodes CDR1 KGHSH and CDR2 LQKENI. CDR3 in DNA: TGTGCCAGCTCACCTCGACAGGGAAACACTGAAGCTTTCTTT. This encodes CASSPRQGNTEAFF. Filled out from reference TRBV18 and TRBJ1-1, the complete variable domain reads NAGVMQNPRHLVRRRGQEARLRCSPMKGHSHVYWYRQLPEEGLKFMVYLQKENIIDESGMPKERFSAEFPKEGPSILRIQQVVRGDSAAYFCASSPRQGNTEAFFGQGTRLTVV.

V is TRBV7-2 and J is TRBJ2-5, with no clear D. Trimming took off 7 bases at V and 1 base at J, with 13 bases between the two ends. The CDR3 consists of 14 residues. The germline V gene has CDR1 SGHTA and CDR2 FQGNSA. CDR3 amino acids: CASNYNRAQETQYF. The CDR3 DNA reads as TGTGCCAGCAACTACAACAGAGCCCAAGAGACCCAGTACTTC.

The chain links TRBV4-2 to TRBJ1-4; TRBD1 is a possible D gene (6 bases). In germline, CDR1 is LGHNA, CDR2 YNFKEQ. Trimming removed 1 base at V and 6 bases at J, with 15 bases between. This CDR3 has 16 amino acids. The CDR3 DNA reads TGTGCCAGCAGCCAAGGGAACAACAGGGCCGATGAAAAACTGTTTTTT. Its translation is CASSQGNNRADEKLFF.

Remarks on this clone: As the CDR3 is not closed by the conserved phenylalanine or tryptophan, this likely results from a read error. No DNA is shown, since the ends of the CDR3 on it are uncertain; the CDR3 is the one TCRdb lists. The chain has TRBV10-3 and TRBJ1-2; the table's D call, TRBD1, has no DNA check behind it. The V gene's germline CDR1 is ENHRY and CDR2 SYGVKD. A total of 12 residues make up the CDR3, ends included. This chain's CDR3 is CAISERTGRLFV.

The chain employs TRBV7-8 and TRBJ2-2; 11 bases are a match to TRBD2. Germline lookup yields CDR1 SGHVS and CDR2 FQNEAQ. CDR3 length equals 17 residues. Losses at the gene ends were 3 bases for V and 1 base for J; bases not matched to a gene: 4. The CDR3 nucleotides are TGTGCCAGCAGCTTCCAACTAGCGGGGGAGAACACCGGGGAGCTGTTTTTT. As protein: CASSFQLAGENTGELFF.

A note on this clone: Distinct nucleotide sequences in the sample also encode this CDR3. The chain carries TRBV5-1 and TRBJ1-1; D unclear. The germline V and J ends were trimmed by 2 bases and 2 bases, with 7 bases remaining between them. The CDR3 has 13 residues. CDR1 is SGHRS and CDR2 is YFSETQ in the germline V gene. In nucleotides, the CDR3 is TGCGCCAGCAGCTTAGGGCGAAACACTGAAGCTTTCTTT. As protein: CASSLGRNTEAFF.

This clone was recorded once. This chain links TRBV6-2 or TRBV6-3 with TRBJ2-1; 9 nucleotides line up with TRBD2. V was clipped by 6 bases and J by 4 bases; unmatched bases: 10. The CDR3 runs to 16 residues. Germline V lookup: CDR1 MNHEY, CDR2 SVGEGT. This CDR3 reads CASSPTGTSMYNEQFF. The CDR3 DNA reads TGTGCCAGCAGCCCCACCGGGACTAGCATGTACAATGAGCAGTTCTTC.

The J gene is TRBJ1-4, the V gene TRBV4-1; D remains ambiguous. There are 15 residues in the CDR3. The ends were cut back, 4 bases at V and 5 bases at J, with 14 bases in the middle. Germline CDR1 is MGHRA and CDR2 is YSYEKL. The chain's CDR3 is CASSRLAAENEKLFF. The CDR3 nucleotides are TGCGCCAGCAGCCGCCTAGCGGCTGAGAATGAAAAACTGTTTTTT.

The chain employs TRBV6-2 or TRBV6-3 and TRBJ2-7, with D perhaps TRBD1 (5 bases). V shed 2 bases and J shed 6 bases, with 8 bases lying between them. The CDR3 is 12 residues long. Per the germline V gene, CDR1 is MNHEY and CDR2 is SVGEGT. CDR3 sequence reads: CASSYQGTEQYF. The CDR3 DNA is TGTGCCAGCAGTTACCAGGGAACCGAGCAGTACTTC.

The rearrangement uses TRBV3-1 (or the pseudogene TRBV3-2) and TRBJ1-6; no clear D gene. Germline CDR1 reads LGHDT; CDR2 reads YNNKEL (reference sequence). The V end was cut by 0 bases, the J end by 0 bases, with 12 bases between. The CDR3 is 18 residues long. CDR3 nucleotide sequence: TGTGCCAGCAGCCAAGATCGGACGTTAAGCTCCTATAATTCACCCCTCCACTTT. Translating it yields CASSQDRTLSSYNSPLHF.

The rearrangement links TRBV2 to TRBJ1-1, with unresolved D. V lost 5 bases to trimming and J lost 4 bases, with 17 bases between them. The CDR3 has 15 residues. CDR1 is SNHLY, CDR2 FYNNEI, per germline. CDR3 sequence: CASSYDWRGGTEAFF. The CDR3 DNA follows: TGTGCCAGCAGTTACGACTGGAGAGGAGGCACTGAAGCTTTCTTT.